The 15 T cell receptor beta chains listed next were all sequenced from one sample in a study of blood T cell repertoires in COVID-19. Profiled with immunoSEQ multiplex PCR; TCRdb holds only in-frame clones, not every one. The sample lists a few hundred thousand clones, more than 80% occurring once. Material for sequencing was peripheral blood. These receptors were obtained from a woman aged 30 to 39 with COVID-19, enrolled during active disease.

The V gene is TRBV5-3, the J gene TRBJ1-6; 9 bases match TRBD1. TRBV5-3 is classed as an ORF, of uncertain function. CDR3 length equals 19 residues. With V trimmed by 4 bases and J by 6 bases, 17 bases remained unmatched. This CDR3 is CARSPSGTGYRVGNSPLHF. The DNA for the CDR3 is TGTGCCAGAAGCCCCTCCGGGACAGGGTATCGGGTAGGTAATTCACCCCTCCACTTT.

This sequence joins TRBV28 and TRBJ2-7; possible D gene TRBD1, 6 bases. The V end was cut by 8 bases, the J end by 7 bases, with 15 bases between. The CDR3 is made up of 12 amino acids. Per germline, CDR1 MDHEN and CDR2 SYDVKM. The CDR3 bases are TGTGCCAGCGGGAGTTGGGGGCGAGAGCAGTACTTC. Protein: CASGSWGREQYF.

The V gene is TRBV5-1, the J gene TRBJ2-2; D remains ambiguous. With 1 base removed from V and 2 bases from J, the gap between germline ends came to 12 bases. CDR3 length equals 16 residues. Germline V gene lookup returns CDR1 SGHRS and CDR2 YFSETQ. The CDR3: CASSLRSGFNTGELFF. The CDR3 DNA is TGCGCCAGCAGCTTGAGGTCAGGCTTTAACACCGGGGAGCTGTTTTTT.

The rearrangement uses TRBV11-2 and TRBJ2-3, with 10 bases lining up with TRBD2. Losses at the gene ends were 2 bases for V and 6 bases for J; bases not matched to a gene: 8. The CDR3 length is 16 residues. CDR1 is SGHAT, CDR2 FQNNGV, per germline. The CDR3 DNA is TGTGCCAGCAGCTTAAAAGCGGGGGGGCCAGGGGATACGCAGTATTTT. It is translated as CASSLKAGGPGDTQYF. Variable domain in full (rest from reference TRBV11-2 and TRBJ2-3): EAGVAQSPRYKIIEKRQSVAFWCNPISGHATLYWYQQILGQGPKLLIQFQNNGVVDDSQLPKDRFSAERLKGVDSTLKIQPAKLEDSAVYLCASSLKAGGPGDTQYFGPGTRLTVL.

The CDR3 nucleotides are TGTGCCAGCTCACCGGGACTAGCGACAGATACGCAGTATTTT. Residues: CASSPGLATDTQYF. The J gene is TRBJ2-3, the V gene TRBV18; 10 nucleotides match TRBD2. V was clipped by 3 bases and J by 3 bases; unmatched bases: 0. This CDR3 contains 14 residues. The germline gives CDR1 KGHSH, CDR2 LQKENI.

This clone was counted once. This sequence joins TRBV6-5 and TRBJ1-6; no clear D. Trimming shortened V by 2 bases and J by 12 bases, and 8 bases separated the two germline ends. Germline CDR1 is MNHEY and CDR2 is SVGAGI. The CDR3 is made up of 12 amino acids. Here the CDR3 DNA reads TGTGCCAGCAGTTACCTCCGGGAACCCCTCCACTTT. Encoded protein: CASSYLREPLHF.

This clone was seen only once. The gene calls are TRBV5-1 and TRBJ2-7; no clear D. The CDR3 is 12 amino acids. Trimming cost V 4 bases and J 6 bases, with 11 bases left between them. The germline V gene encodes CDR1 SGHRS and CDR2 YFSETQ. CDR3 region: CASSPSEGEQYF. The CDR3 DNA sequence: TGCGCCAGCAGCCCCAGCGAAGGCGAGCAGTACTTC.

The chain employs TRBV2 and TRBJ1-2; D call uncertain. Germline V gene lookup returns CDR1 SNHLY and CDR2 FYNNEI. The V end lost 1 base, the J end lost 8 bases, and 17 bases lay between the germline ends. The CDR3 is 15 amino acids. This CDR3 is CASSEVFAGAHGYTF. The CDR3 nucleotides are TGTGCCAGCAGTGAAGTATTCGCAGGCGCCCACGGCTACACCTTC.

This chain links TRBV3-1 (or the pseudogene TRBV3-2) with TRBJ1-5; TRBD1 might be the D (5 bases). Per the germline V gene, CDR1 is LGHDT and CDR2 is YNNKEL (reference sequence). The CDR3 is made up of 14 amino acids. V was cut by 0 bases and J by 6 bases, with 9 bases left in between. CDR3 bases: TGTGCCAGCAGCCAAGAATTGGGGGGTCAGCCCCAGCATTTT. This sequence encodes CASSQELGGQPQHF.

The chain recombines TRBV5-1 with TRBJ2-3; tentative D call: TRBD2 (6 bases). The CDR3 has 15 amino acids. The germline V gene encodes CDR1 SGHRS and CDR2 YFSETQ. V lost 2 bases to trimming and J lost 1 base, with 11 bases between them. The CDR3 coding sequence is TGCGCCAGCAGCTTCCGGGACTTGGGCACAGATACGCAGTATTTT. As protein: CASSFRDLGTDTQYF.

This rearrangement joins TRBV4-2 to TRBJ2-3; possibly TRBD2 for D (5 bases). Per germline, CDR1 LGHNA and CDR2 YNFKEQ. Trimming pared 1 base from V and 1 base from J, leaving 15 bases between. The CDR3 is 17 residues long. As DNA, the CDR3 is TGTGCCAGCAGCCAAGGTGGTTCGGGGTGGGGCACAGATACGCAGTATTTT. It is translated as CASSQGGSGWGTDTQYF.

The chain combines TRBV27 with TRBJ1-2; no clear D. Germline V gene sequence: CDR1 MNHEY, CDR2 SMNVEV (reference sequence). The V gene lost 0 bases and the J gene lost 3 bases, with 14 bases spanning the gap. The CDR3 is made up of 16 amino acids. CDR3 coding DNA: TGTGCCAGCAGTTTATCCTTGACTGATACCTACTATGGCTACACCTTC. Translation gives CASSLSLTDTYYGYTF.

This clone was detected once. The chain has TRBV7-9 and TRBJ2-1, with TRBD2 matching 12 bases. Germline trimming cut 8 bases from V and 7 bases from J; bases unmatched to any gene: 9. The CDR3 is made up of 15 amino acids. Germline V gene data show CDR1 as SEHNR and CDR2 as FQNEAQ (reference sequence). CDR3 sequence (DNA): TGTGCCAGCTCGACCCTAGCGGGAGGGTTAAATGAGCAGTTCTTC. Translated: CASSTLAGGLNEQFF.

The rearrangement links TRBV12-3 or TRBV12-4 to TRBJ1-2, with D unclear. The CDR3 runs 13 residues. V was trimmed by 2 bases and J by 3 bases, leaving 7 bases between them. This CDR3 reads CASSLYGDYGYTF. The CDR3 DNA sequence: TGTGCCAGCAGTTTATACGGGGACTATGGCTACACCTTC.

The chain couples TRBV5-1 to TRBJ1-1; tentatively, D is TRBD1 (5 bases). Looked up from germline, CDR1 is SGHRS and CDR2 is YFSETQ. CDR3 length: 16 amino acids. V lost 0 bases to trimming and J lost 1 base, with 13 bases between them. The CDR3: CASSLVGGDQNTEAFF. The CDR3 region has the DNA TGCGCCAGCAGCTTGGTTGGGGGGGACCAGAACACTGAAGCTTTCTTT.